This TCR beta chain comes out of a study of PD-1 blockade in classical Hodgkin lymphoma. Across the whole study: With a 2-week interval, patients received intravenous nivolumab at 3 mg/kg.

Overall study findings and caveats: Anyone who began nivolumab under 1 year after ASCT was excluded. Reasons behind the repertoire differences stay unclear, perhaps disease activity or earlier therapy.

Specified time point: cycle 4 day 1 (C4D1), after more than five weeks of nivolumab. Brentuximab vedotin exposure varied among the patients, all of whom had relapsed after autologous stem cell transplantation. This table comes from immunoSEQ multiplex PCR, and its TCRdb copy is limited to in-frame clones, with some not included. The table has 12,000 to 15,000 clones, roughly 80% seen once. V shed 6 bases and J shed 5 bases, with 14 bases lying between them. Germline V CDR1 and CDR2: LNHDA, SQIVND (reference sequence). CDR3 length: 14 amino acids. To note about this clone: Its antigen is undetermined.

The sample here was peripheral blood mononuclear cells (PBMCs), taken before the fourth cycle of nivolumab. The chain combines TRBV19 with TRBJ1-5; no firm D call. This sequence was found in a human donor with classical Hodgkin lymphoma. In DNA form, the CDR3 reads TGTGCCAGTAGGCCCCTCCAGGACTATCAGCCCCAGCATTTT. Translation: CASRPLQDYQPQHF.